This TCR beta chain comes out of a study of shared clonotypes between healthy human individuals. CDR1 is LGHNA, CDR2 YSLEER, per germline. V was cut by 0 bases and J by 5 bases, with 13 bases left in between. This CDR3 has 15 residues. Data came from immunoSEQ multiplex PCR; TCRdb stores just in-frame clones and leaves some out. The sample lists about 750,000 clones, 80% to 95% occurring once. Terminally differentiated effector memory CD45RA+ cells were excluded by CCR7 positive selection of CD45RO-negative cells. For this clone: The target antigen is unknown.

Findings and limits, study-wide: Memory subsets had estimated richness that was generally smaller than that of naive subsets. Genetic and exposure-history diversity was limited by the few donors.

What was sequenced was naive CD8+ T cells sorted from blood. The rearrangement uses TRBV4-3 and TRBJ1-2, with D perhaps matching TRBD1 (5 bases). The source is a man younger than 40 in good health. CDR3 sequence: CASSQDRAGNYGYTF. CDR3 DNA: TGCGCCAGCAGCCAAGACAGGGCCGGGAATTATGGCTACACCTTC.